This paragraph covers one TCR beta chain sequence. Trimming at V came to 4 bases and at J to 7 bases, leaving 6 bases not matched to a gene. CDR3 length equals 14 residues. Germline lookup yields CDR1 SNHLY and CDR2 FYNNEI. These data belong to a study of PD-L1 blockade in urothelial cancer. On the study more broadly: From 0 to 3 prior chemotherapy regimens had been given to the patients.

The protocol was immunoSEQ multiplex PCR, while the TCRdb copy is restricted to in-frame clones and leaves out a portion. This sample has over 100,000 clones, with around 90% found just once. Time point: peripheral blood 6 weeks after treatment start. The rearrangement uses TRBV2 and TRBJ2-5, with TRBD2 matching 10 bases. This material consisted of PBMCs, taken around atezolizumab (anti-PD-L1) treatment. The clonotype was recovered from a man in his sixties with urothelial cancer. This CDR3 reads CASSVLAGAGTQYF. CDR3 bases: TGTGCCAGCAGTGTTCTAGCGGGGGCGGGGACCCAGTACTTC.